This is a list of T cell receptor beta chains from one sample in a study of regulatory T cells in long-lasting Graves disease. MiXCR was run by TCRdb on the multiplex PCR reads, yielding one entry per CDR3 protein. Of about 420,000 distinct CDR3 sequences listed, 16% are singletons. These same records also appear under a second study, on T cells in Graves' hyperthyroidism and ophthalmopathy.

The material was peripheral blood mononuclear cells (PBMCs), obtained at new diagnosis, from a patient treated with antithyroid drugs. These receptors all come from a woman aged 18-35 years with Graves disease. Each CDR3 is given with its conserved first and last residue. Each record gives: clone size, CDR3 length, D gene, J gene, V gene, CDR3 DNA, CDR3 protein. D genes are given only for firm matches. For some rows the clone size is stated as once, few or many, or as a class when expanded; others skip it.

NA | 12 | NA | TRBJ2-1 | TRBV20-1 | TGCAGTGCAACGGGAATTCATCGTGAGCAGTTCTTC | CSATGIHREQFF
many | 16 | NA | TRBJ1-1 | TRBV28 | TGTGCCAGCAGTTTAGTTTGGGGAAATGGGAACACTGAAGCTTTCTTT | CASSLVWGNGNTEAFF
once | 13 | NA | TRBJ1-2 | TRBV29-1 | TGCAGCGTTGAAGGTGAGGGAAGCTATGGCTACACCTTC | CSVEGEGSYGYTF
many | 17 | TRBD2 | TRBJ2-7 | TRBV7-9 | TGTGCCAGCAGCTTAGGGCCGCCGGGAGGGCTAAACTACGAGCAGTACTTC | CASSLGPPGGLNYEQYF
NA | 12 | NA | TRBJ2-2 | TRBV4-1 | TGCGCCAGCAGCCAAGCAGGTGGGGAGCTGTTTTTT | CASSQAGGELFF
NA | 11 | NA | TRBJ2-4 | TRBV7-9 | TGTGCCAGCAGCTTAGATTCAGTTCAGTACTTC | CASSLDSVQYF
many | 14 | TRBD1 | TRBJ2-7 | TRBV6-5 | TGTGCCAGCAGTTACAGGACAGGGGATTTCGAGCAGTACTTC | CASSYRTGDFEQYF
many | 15 | NA | TRBJ2-7 | TRBV3-1 | TGTGCCAGCAGCCAAGTCGGCGGGTCTGGGTACGAGCAGTACTTC | CASSQVGGSGYEQYF
many | 16 | TRBD2 | TRBJ2-7 | TRBV20-1 | TGCAGTGCTAGAGACCCTAGCGGGAAGGGGGCCTACGAGCAGTACTTC | CSARDPSGKGAYEQYF
few | 17 | TRBD1 | TRBJ1-3 | TRBV28 | TGTGCCAGCAGGGATCCGGGACAGGGAAACTCTGGAAACACCATATATTTT | CASRDPGQGNSGNTIYF
many | 14 | NA | TRBJ2-1 | TRBV27 | TGTGCCAGCAGACCATTAGAGGGACGGCATGAGCAGTTCTTC | CASRPLEGRHEQFF
many | 15 | NA | TRBJ2-3 | TRBV15 | TGTGCCACCAGCAGAATACCGGGTAGCACAGATACGCAGTATTTT | CATSRIPGSTDTQYF
NA | 15 | TRBD1 | TRBJ2-5 | TRBV9 | TGTGCCAGCAGCCCAGAAACAGGGGTTGCGAGGACCCAGTACTTC | CASSPETGVARTQYF
many | 14 | NA | TRBJ2-1 | TRBV27 | TGTGCCAGCAGTTATGCCGCCTCCTACAATGAGCAGTTCTTC | CASSYAASYNEQFF
many | 13 | NA | TRBJ2-5 | TRBV20-1 | TGCAGTGCTAGACCACGAGGGCGTGAGACCCAGTACTTC | CSARPRGRETQYF